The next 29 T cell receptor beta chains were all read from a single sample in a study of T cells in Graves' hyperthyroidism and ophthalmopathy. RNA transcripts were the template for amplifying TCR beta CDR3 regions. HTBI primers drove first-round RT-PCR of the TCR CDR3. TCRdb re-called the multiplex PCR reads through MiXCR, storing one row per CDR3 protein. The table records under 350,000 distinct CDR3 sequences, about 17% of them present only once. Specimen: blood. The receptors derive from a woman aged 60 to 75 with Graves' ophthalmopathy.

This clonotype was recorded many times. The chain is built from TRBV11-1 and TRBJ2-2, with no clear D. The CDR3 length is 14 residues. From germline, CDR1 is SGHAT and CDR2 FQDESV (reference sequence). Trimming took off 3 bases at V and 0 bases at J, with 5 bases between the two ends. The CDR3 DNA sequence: TGTGCCAGCAGCTTGGGCCCGAACACCGGGGAGCTGTTTTTT. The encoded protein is CASSLGPNTGELFF.

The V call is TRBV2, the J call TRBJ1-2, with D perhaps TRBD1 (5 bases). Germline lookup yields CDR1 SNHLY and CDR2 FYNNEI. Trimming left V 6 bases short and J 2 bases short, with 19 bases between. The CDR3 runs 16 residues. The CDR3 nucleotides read TGTGCCAGCAGACCCTGGATCGGGGGGAGGAACTATGGCTACACCTTC. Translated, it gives CASRPWIGGRNYGYTF.

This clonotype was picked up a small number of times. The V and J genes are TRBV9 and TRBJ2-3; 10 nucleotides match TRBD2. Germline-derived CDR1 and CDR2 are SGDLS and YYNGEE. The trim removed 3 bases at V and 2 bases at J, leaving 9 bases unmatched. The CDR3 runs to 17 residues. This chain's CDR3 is CASSEGLALATTDTQYF. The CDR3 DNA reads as TGTGCCAGCAGCGAGGGACTAGCGTTAGCTACCACAGATACGCAGTATTTT.

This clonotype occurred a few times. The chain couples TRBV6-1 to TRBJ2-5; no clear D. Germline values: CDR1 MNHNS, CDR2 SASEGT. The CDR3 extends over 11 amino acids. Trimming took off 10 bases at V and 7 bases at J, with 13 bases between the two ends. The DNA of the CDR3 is TGTGCCACCCGGAACAAGGGGACCCAGTACTTC. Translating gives CATRNKGTQYF.

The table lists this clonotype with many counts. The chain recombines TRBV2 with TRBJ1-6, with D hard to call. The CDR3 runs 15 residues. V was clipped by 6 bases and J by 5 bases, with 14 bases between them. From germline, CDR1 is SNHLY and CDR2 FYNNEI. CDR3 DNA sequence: TGTGCCAGCAGGCCAGACTACCTAGATAATTCACCCCTCCACTTT. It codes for CASRPDYLDNSPLHF. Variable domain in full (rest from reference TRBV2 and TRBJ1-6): EPEVTQTPSHQVTQMGQEVILRCVPISNHLYFYWYRQILGQKVEFLVSFYNNEISEKSEIFDDQFSVERPDGSNFTLKIRSTKLEDSAMYFCASRPDYLDNSPLHFGNGTRLTVT.

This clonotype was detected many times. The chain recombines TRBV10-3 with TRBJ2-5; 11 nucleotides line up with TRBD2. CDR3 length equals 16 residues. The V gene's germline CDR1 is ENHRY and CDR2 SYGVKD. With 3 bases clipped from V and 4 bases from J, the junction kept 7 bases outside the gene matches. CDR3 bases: TGTGCCATCAGTGAAAATCCTAGCGGGAGGAGAGAGACCCAGTACTTC. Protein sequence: CAISENPSGRRETQYF.

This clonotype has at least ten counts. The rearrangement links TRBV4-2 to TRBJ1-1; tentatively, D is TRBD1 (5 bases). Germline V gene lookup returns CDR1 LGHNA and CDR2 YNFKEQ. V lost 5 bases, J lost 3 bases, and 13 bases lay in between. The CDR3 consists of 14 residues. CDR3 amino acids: CASSIEDRHTEAFF. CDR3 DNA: TGTGCCAGCAGCATTGAAGACAGACACACTGAAGCTTTCTTT.

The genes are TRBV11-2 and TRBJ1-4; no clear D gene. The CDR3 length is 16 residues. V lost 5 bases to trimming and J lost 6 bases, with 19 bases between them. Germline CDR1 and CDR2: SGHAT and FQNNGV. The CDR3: CASSPGVAGIHEKLFF. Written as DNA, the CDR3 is TGTGCCAGCAGCCCTGGGGTGGCCGGGATACATGAAAAACTGTTTTTT.

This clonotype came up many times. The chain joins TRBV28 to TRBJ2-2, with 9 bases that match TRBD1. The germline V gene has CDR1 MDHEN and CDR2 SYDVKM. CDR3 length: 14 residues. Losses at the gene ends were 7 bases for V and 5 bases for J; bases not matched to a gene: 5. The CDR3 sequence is CASIQGQGTGELFF. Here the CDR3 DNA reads TGTGCCAGCATTCAGGGACAGGGAACCGGGGAGCTGTTTTTT.

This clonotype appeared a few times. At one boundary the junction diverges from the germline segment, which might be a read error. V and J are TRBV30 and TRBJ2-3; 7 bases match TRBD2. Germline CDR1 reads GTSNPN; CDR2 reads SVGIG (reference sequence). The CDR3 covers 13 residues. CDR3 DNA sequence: TGTGCCTGGGTAGCGGGTAGAACAGATACGCGGTATTTT. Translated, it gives CAWVAGRTDTRYF.

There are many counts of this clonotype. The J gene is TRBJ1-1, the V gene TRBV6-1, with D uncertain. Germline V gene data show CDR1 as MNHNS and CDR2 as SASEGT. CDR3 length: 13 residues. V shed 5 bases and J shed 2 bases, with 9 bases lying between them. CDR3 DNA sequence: TGTGCCAGCAGTACGGACGCAAACACTGAAGCTTTCTTT. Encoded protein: CASSTDANTEAFF.

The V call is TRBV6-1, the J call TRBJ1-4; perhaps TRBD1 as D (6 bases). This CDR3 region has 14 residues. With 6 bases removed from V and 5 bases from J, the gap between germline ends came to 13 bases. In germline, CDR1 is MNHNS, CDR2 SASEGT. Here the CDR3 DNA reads TGTGCCAGCAGACAGGGCCAGGGGAATGAAAAACTGTTTTTT. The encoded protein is CASRQGQGNEKLFF.

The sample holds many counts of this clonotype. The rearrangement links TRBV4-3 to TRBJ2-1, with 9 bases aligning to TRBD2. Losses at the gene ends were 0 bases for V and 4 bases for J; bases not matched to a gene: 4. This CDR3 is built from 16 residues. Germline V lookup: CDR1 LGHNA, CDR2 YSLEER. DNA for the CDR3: TGCGCCAGCAGCCAAGATCTCACTAGCGGGTACAATGAGCAGTTCTTC. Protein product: CASSQDLTSGYNEQFF.

CDR3 loop: CATSRGAATGELFF. CDR3 sequence (DNA): TGTGCCACCAGCCGAGGGGCGGCCACCGGGGAGCTGTTTTTT. This chain joins TRBV15 and TRBJ2-2; D could derive from TRBD1 or TRBD2 (5 bases each). The CDR3 loop spans 14 amino acids. The germline V gene encodes CDR1 LNHNV and CDR2 YYDKDF (reference sequence). Between the trimmed V and J ends, which lost 5 bases and 4 bases, there was a span of 11 bases.

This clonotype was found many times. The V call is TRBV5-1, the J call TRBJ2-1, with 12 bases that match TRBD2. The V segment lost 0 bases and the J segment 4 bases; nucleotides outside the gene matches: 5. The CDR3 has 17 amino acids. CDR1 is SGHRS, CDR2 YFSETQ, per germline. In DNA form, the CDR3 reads TGCGCCAGCAGCTTGGGACTAGCGGGGGTATTATACAATGAGCAGTTCTTC. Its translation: CASSLGLAGVLYNEQFF.

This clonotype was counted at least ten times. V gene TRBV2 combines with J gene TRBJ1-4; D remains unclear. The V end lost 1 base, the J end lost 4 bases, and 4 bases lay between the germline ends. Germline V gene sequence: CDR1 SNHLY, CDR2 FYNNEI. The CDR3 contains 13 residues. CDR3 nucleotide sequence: TGTGCCAGCAGTGAAGTGGATAATGAAAAACTGTTTTTT. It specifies CASSEVDNEKLFF.

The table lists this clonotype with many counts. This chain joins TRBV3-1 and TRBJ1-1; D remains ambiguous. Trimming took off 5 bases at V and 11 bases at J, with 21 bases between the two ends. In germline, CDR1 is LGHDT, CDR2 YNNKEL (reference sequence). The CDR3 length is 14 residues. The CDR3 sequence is CASSYTTRELRAFF. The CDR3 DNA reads TGTGCCAGCAGCTATACCACAAGGGAGCTGAGGGCTTTCTTT.

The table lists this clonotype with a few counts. The CDR3 nucleotides are TGTGCCAGCGACGACAGAGACAATGAGCAGTTCTTC. Translated, it gives CASDDRDNEQFF. This chain joins TRBV4-2 and TRBJ2-1; D may be TRBD1 (5 bases). The CDR3 is made up of 12 amino acids. Trimming removed 8 bases at V and 5 bases at J, with 10 bases between. Germline lookup yields CDR1 LGHNA and CDR2 YNFKEQ.

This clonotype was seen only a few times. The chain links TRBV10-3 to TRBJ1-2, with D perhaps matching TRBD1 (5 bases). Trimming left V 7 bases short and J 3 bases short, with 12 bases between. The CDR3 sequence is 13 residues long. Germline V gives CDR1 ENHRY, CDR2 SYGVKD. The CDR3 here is CAINGAYDYGYTF. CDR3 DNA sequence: TGTGCCATCAACGGGGCGTATGACTATGGCTACACCTTC.

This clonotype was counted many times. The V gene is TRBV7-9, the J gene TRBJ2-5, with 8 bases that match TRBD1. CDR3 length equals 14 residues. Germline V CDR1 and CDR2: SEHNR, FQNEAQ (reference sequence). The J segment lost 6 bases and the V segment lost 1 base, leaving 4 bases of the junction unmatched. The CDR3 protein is CASSLEDRGKTQYF. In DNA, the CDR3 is TGTGCCAGCAGCTTAGAAGACAGGGGAAAGACCCAGTACTTC. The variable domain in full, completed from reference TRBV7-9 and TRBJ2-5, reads DTGVSQNPRHKITKRGQNVTFRCDPISEHNRLYWYRQTLGQGPEFLTYFQNEAQLEKSRLLSDRFSAERPKGSFSTLEIQRTEQGDSAMYLCASSLEDRGKTQYFGPGTRLLVL.

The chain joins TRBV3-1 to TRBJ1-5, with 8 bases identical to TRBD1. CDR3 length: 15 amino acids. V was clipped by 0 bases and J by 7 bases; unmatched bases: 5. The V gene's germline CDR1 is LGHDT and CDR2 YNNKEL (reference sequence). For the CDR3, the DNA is TGTGCCAGCAGCCAAGACACAGGGGGGACCCAGCCCCAGCATTTT. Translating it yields CASSQDTGGTQPQHF.

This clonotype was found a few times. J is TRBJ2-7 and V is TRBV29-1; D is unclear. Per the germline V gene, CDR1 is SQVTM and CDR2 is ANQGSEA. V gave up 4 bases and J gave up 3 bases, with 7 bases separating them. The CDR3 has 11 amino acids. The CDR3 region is CSVGWDYEQYF. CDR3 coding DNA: TGCAGCGTTGGGTGGGACTACGAGCAGTACTTC.

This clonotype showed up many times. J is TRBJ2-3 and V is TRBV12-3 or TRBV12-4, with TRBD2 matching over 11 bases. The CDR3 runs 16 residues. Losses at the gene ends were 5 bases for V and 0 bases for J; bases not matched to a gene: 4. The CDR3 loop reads CASSATSGDSTDTQYF. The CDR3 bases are TGTGCCAGCAGTGCGACTAGCGGGGACAGCACAGATACGCAGTATTTT.

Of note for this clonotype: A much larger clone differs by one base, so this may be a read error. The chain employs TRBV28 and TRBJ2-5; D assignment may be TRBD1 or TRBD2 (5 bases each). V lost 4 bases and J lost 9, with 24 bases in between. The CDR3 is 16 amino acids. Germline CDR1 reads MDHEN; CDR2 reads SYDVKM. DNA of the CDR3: TGTGCCAGCAGTTCCCAACCCCCAAGTGAGCGAGGGGCCCAGTACTTC. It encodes CASSSQPPSERGAQYF.

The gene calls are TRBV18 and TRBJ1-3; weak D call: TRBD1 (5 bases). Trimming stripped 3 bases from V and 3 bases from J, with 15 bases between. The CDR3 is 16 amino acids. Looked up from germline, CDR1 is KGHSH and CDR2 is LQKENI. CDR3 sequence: CASSPSLGDGGNTIYF. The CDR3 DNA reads TGTGCCAGCTCACCTTCTCTGGGGGACGGTGGAAACACCATATATTTT. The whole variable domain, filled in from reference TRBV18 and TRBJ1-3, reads NAGVMQNPRHLVRRRGQEARLRCSPMKGHSHVYWYRQLPEEGLKFMVYLQKENIIDESGMPKERFSAEFPKEGPSILRIQQVVRGDSAAYFCASSPSLGDGGNTIYFGEGSWLTVV.

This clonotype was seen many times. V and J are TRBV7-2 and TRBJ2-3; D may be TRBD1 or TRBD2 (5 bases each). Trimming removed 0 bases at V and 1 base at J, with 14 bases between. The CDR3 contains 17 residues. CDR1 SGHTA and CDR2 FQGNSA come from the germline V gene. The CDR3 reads CASSLARRSGRTDTQYF. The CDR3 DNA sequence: TGTGCCAGCAGCTTAGCGCGTCGTTCGGGACGCACAGATACGCAGTATTTT.

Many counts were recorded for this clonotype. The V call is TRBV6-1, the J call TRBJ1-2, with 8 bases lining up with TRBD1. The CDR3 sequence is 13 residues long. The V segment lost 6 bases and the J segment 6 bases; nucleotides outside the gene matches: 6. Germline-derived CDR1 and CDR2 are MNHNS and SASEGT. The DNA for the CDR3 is TGTGCCAGCAGCAGGGGACAGGTTGATGGCTACACCTTC. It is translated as CASSRGQVDGYTF.

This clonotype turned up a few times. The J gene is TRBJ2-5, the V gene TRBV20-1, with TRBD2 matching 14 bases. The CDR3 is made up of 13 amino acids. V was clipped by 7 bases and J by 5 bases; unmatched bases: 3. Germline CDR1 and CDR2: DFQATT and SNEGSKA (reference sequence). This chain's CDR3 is CSGLAGGRETQYF. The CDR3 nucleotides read TGCAGTGGACTAGCGGGGGGGCGGGAGACCCAGTACTTC.

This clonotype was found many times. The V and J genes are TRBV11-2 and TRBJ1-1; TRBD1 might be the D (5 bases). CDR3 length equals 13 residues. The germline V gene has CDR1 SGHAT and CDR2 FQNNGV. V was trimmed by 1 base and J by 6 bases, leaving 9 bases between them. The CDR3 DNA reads TGTGCCAGCAGCTTAGGAAGGGGCTCTGAAGCTTTCTTT. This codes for CASSLGRGSEAFF.